The clone carrying this T cell receptor beta chain was seen only a few times. This entry belongs to a study of blood T cells in healthy people across ages. Together with a sample-barcoded 5' primer, a J-beta primer mix was included in a second PCR lasting roughly 6 to 12 cycles. TCRdb reprocessed the 5' RACE reads with MiXCR, giving one entry per CDR3 protein. The profile covers some 1,500,000 distinct CDR3 sequences, with approximately 43% appearing a single time and more than 4% taken by the ten largest. The sequence was collected from a woman between 18 and 30 years old in good health. The sequenced material came from blood.

CDR3 residues: CASSLVATGGQTQYF. Written as DNA, the CDR3 is TGCGCCAGCAGCTTGGTAGCGACAGGGGGGCAGACCCAGTACTTC. This chain connects TRBV5-1 to TRBJ2-5, with 9 positions matching TRBD1. The CDR3 totals 15 residues. Looked up from germline, CDR1 is SGHRS and CDR2 is YFSETQ. V gave up 0 bases and J gave up 6 bases; unmatched junction bases: 6. Together with reference TRBV5-1 and TRBJ2-5, the CDR3 gives the full variable domain: KAGVTQTPRYLIKTRGQQVTLSCSPISGHRSVSWYQQTPGQGLQFLFEYFSETQRNKGNFPGRFSGRQFSNSRSEMNVSTLELGDSALYLCASSLVATGGQTQYFGPGTRLLVL.